The 32 T cell receptor beta chains reported below all come from one sample, sequenced in a study of OX40 agonist ivuxolimab in advanced cancers. Library preparation employed the immunoSEQ multiplex PCR assay. TCRdb took over this immuneACCESS table, retaining in-frame rearrangements with V and J assigned. Such tables are incomplete; in checked studies, under half of the missing clones stem from an unresolved V gene, and the remainder is unexplained. For this sample there are over 20,000 clones; around 83% appear just once. In total, the top ten clones hold roughly 35% of the sample. The starting material was CD4+ or CD8+ T cells sorted from blood, obtained in a trial of the OX40 agonist ivuxolimab. These receptors all come from an adult with an advanced solid tumor such as melanoma, head and neck, liver or kidney cancer.

V is TRBV6-5 and J is TRBJ2-3, with 9 bases identical to TRBD2. This CDR3 is built from 15 residues. The V segment lost 6 bases and the J segment 4 bases; nucleotides outside the gene matches: 8. Germline V gene data show CDR1 as MNHEY and CDR2 as SVGAGI. The CDR3 nucleotides read TGTGCCAGCAGCCCTTTTGGCGGGAGGGCAGATACGCAGTATTTT. Protein: CASSPFGGRADTQYF.

This chain joins TRBV19 and TRBJ1-3; D uncertain. The germline CDR1 and CDR2 sequences are LNHDA and SQIVND (reference sequence). The CDR3 totals 16 residues. V was cut by 6 bases and J by 0 bases, with 15 bases left in between. The CDR3 coding sequence is TGTGCCAGTAGAAGTGTGACGGTTGACTCTGGAAACACCATATATTTT. Residues: CASRSVTVDSGNTIYF.

The chain employs TRBV7-9 and TRBJ2-2; TRBD1 matches 7 bases. V shed 1 base and J 7 bases; nucleotides not matched to a gene: 9. Germline values: CDR1 SEHNR, CDR2 FQNEAQ (reference sequence). The CDR3 is 16 amino acids. The CDR3 spells CASSLELKGAGGELFF. CDR3 nucleotide sequence: TGTGCCAGCAGCTTAGAGTTGAAGGGGGCGGGCGGGGAGCTGTTTTTT. Based on the CDR3 plus reference TRBV7-9 and TRBJ2-2, the full variable domain is DTGVSQNPRHKITKRGQNVTFRCDPISEHNRLYWYRQTLGQGPEFLTYFQNEAQLEKSRLLSDRFSAERPKGSFSTLEIQRTEQGDSAMYLCASSLELKGAGGELFFGEGSRLTVL.

The chain recombines TRBV6-4 with TRBJ1-6; D uncertain. Trimming cost V 3 bases and J 12 bases, with 9 bases left between them. CDR1 and CDR2 from the germline V gene are MRHNA and SNTAGT. This CDR3 comprises 12 residues. Here the CDR3 reads CASSEGEGPLHF. The CDR3 bases are TGTGCCAGCAGTGAGGGAGAAGGACCCCTCCACTTT.

This clone is judged medium-sized. The chain is built from TRBV7-9 and TRBJ2-7; no clear D gene. V dropped 1 base and J dropped 1 base, with 14 bases sitting between them. Germline V gene data show CDR1 as SEHNR and CDR2 as FQNEAQ (reference sequence). This CDR3 is 16 amino acids long. The CDR3 protein is CASSLVLGRLSYEQYF. The CDR3 region has the DNA TGTGCCAGCAGCTTAGTATTGGGTCGGCTTTCCTACGAGCAGTACTTC.

V usage is TRBV7-3 and J usage is TRBJ2-5, with D tentatively TRBD2 (6 bases). V lost 2 bases to trimming and J lost 5 bases, with 12 bases between them. The germline V gene has CDR1 SGHTA and CDR2 FQGTGA. CDR3 length: 14 amino acids. The CDR3 DNA reads TGTGCCAGCAGCTTAGTGGGGGGAGTGGAGACCCAGTACTTC. Translating gives CASSLVGGVETQYF.

The V and J genes are TRBV19 and TRBJ2-3, with D unresolved. V lost 3 bases, J lost 0 bases, and 10 bases lay in between. Per germline, CDR1 LNHDA and CDR2 SQIVND (reference sequence). CDR3 length: 15 residues. CDR3 in DNA: TGTGCCAGTAGTATCGGAGCGATTAGCACAGATACGCAGTATTTT. Translation: CASSIGAISTDTQYF.

This rearrangement joins TRBV6-5 to TRBJ1-2; no clear D gene. This CDR3 spans 11 amino acids. Per the germline V gene, CDR1 is MNHEY and CDR2 is SVGAGI. V shed 3 bases and J shed 5 bases, with 4 bases lying between them. This CDR3 is CASSYGYGYTF. CDR3 sequence (DNA): TGTGCCAGCAGTTATGGGTATGGCTACACCTTC.

This clone was detected once. The chain couples TRBV2 to TRBJ2-1; TRBD2 might be the D (5 bases). V was shortened by 9 bases and J by 8 bases, with 17 bases between the two germline ends. The CDR3 extends over 13 amino acids. The germline V gene encodes CDR1 SNHLY and CDR2 FYNNEI. The CDR3 loop is CARGGQDKDEQFF. In DNA, the CDR3 is TGTGCCAGGGGCGGGCAGGATAAGGATGAGCAGTTCTTC.

J is TRBJ2-7 and V is TRBV27; 7 positions agree with TRBD2. CDR1 MNHEY and CDR2 SMNVEV come from the germline V gene (reference sequence). V trimming: 11 bases; J trimming: 2 bases; junction bases outside the gene matches: 15. The CDR3 covers 15 residues. CDR3 amino acids: CAVGTTDHFPYEQYF. The CDR3 coding sequence is TGTGCCGTCGGGACTACCGATCACTTTCCCTACGAGCAGTACTTC.

The chain has TRBV27 and TRBJ1-5; 7 nucleotides align to TRBD1. The length of the CDR3 is 15 residues. The germline CDR1 and CDR2 sequences are MNHEY and SMNVEV (reference sequence). The trim removed 5 bases at V and 7 bases at J, leaving 11 bases unmatched. The CDR3 DNA reads as TGTGCCAGCAGTGCGTCACAGGGGTACGGACAGCCCCAGCATTTT. As protein: CASSASQGYGQPQHF.

This sequence joins TRBV6-5 and TRBJ1-2; 10 bases align to TRBD1. The length of the CDR3 is 15 residues. The germline V gene encodes CDR1 MNHEY and CDR2 SVGAGI. The V gene end was trimmed by 4 bases and the J gene end by 3 bases; junction bases not matched to a gene: 5. CDR3 DNA: TGTGCCAGCAGTTCTGTGGGACAGGGGTACTATGGCTACACCTTC. Protein: CASSSVGQGYYGYTF.

The genes are TRBV5-1 and TRBJ1-1; 8 bases match TRBD1. This CDR3 region has 15 residues. The V segment lost 3 bases and the J segment 3 bases; nucleotides outside the gene matches: 7. Germline loops: CDR1 SGHRS, CDR2 YFSETQ. DNA for the CDR3: TGCGCCAGCAGCTCTATTGACAGGGGCCACACTGAAGCTTTCTTT. This translates into CASSSIDRGHTEAFF.

The V and J genes are TRBV28 and TRBJ2-7; D is tentatively TRBD1 or TRBD2 (5 bases each). The CDR3 has 11 residues. In germline, CDR1 is MDHEN, CDR2 SYDVKM. V was pared by 3 bases and J by 6 bases, with 6 bases between. The CDR3 DNA is TGTGCCAGCAGTTTTGGGGGCGAGCAGTACTTC. It translates to CASSFGGEQYF.

This clone occurred once. V usage is TRBV19 and J usage is TRBJ2-3; 7 bases fit TRBD2. The CDR3 runs to 15 residues. The V segment lost 1 base and the J segment 5 bases; nucleotides outside the gene matches: 6. Germline CDR1 and CDR2: LNHDA and SQIVND (reference sequence). CDR3 in DNA: TGTGCCAGTAGTATAGGGGGGAGGGGTATAGATACGCAGTATTTT. Translation: CASSIGGRGIDTQYF.

V is TRBV5-5 and J is TRBJ2-1, with 7 bases lining up with TRBD2. This CDR3 comprises 15 residues. V lost 4 bases to trimming and J lost 6 bases; unmatched junction nucleotides: 10. Germline CDR1 reads SGHKS; CDR2 reads YYEKEE (reference sequence). CDR3: CASSPAQRGSNEQFF. The CDR3 DNA reads as TGTGCCAGCAGCCCAGCGCAGCGGGGAAGCAATGAGCAGTTCTTC.

To note about this clone: The junction departs from germline at one end; a sequencing error may be responsible. The chain has TRBV4-1 and TRBJ2-2; possibly TRBD2 for D (6 bases). The CDR3 extends over 16 amino acids. Germline loops: CDR1 MGHRA, CDR2 YSYEKL. In DNA form, the CDR3 reads TGCGCCAGCAGACAAGACCAGGGACTTCTCACCGGGGAGCTGTTTTTT. It is translated as CASRQDQGLLTGELFF.

J is TRBJ2-3 and V is TRBV5-1, with 7 bases that match TRBD2. The V and J ends lost 3 bases and 2 bases, in that order; junction bases with no gene match: 6. Germline V gene lookup returns CDR1 SGHRS and CDR2 YFSETQ. This CDR3 contains 15 residues. CDR3 sequence reads: CASSSGAGVTDTQYF. CDR3 coding DNA: TGCGCCAGCAGCTCGGGCGCGGGGGTCACAGATACGCAGTATTTT.

V and J are TRBV5-5 and TRBJ2-7; 8 bases are shared with TRBD1. In germline, CDR1 is SGHKS, CDR2 YYEKEE (reference sequence). Unmatched junction bases numbered 3, after V lost 0 bases and J lost 7 bases. This CDR3 is built from 13 residues. CDR3 protein: CASSLGTGWEQYF. The CDR3 DNA follows: TGTGCCAGCAGCTTGGGGACAGGGTGGGAGCAGTACTTC.

The chain recombines TRBV7-2 with TRBJ2-5; possible D gene TRBD2, 6 bases. This CDR3 is 15 amino acids long. Per the germline V gene, CDR1 is SGHTA and CDR2 is FQGNSA. Trimming removed 2 bases from V and 4 bases from J, with 14 bases in between. CDR3 in amino acids: CASSLWYSGVETQYF. CDR3 bases: TGTGCCAGCAGCTTATGGTACTCGGGAGTAGAGACCCAGTACTTC. The full variable domain, its missing parts supplied by reference TRBV7-2 and TRBJ2-5, is GAGVSQSPSNKVTEKGKDVELRCDPISGHTALYWYRQSLGQGLEFLIYFQGNSAPDKSGLPSDRFSAERTGGSVSTLTIQRTQQEDSAVYLCASSLWYSGVETQYFGPGTRLLVL.

This chain uses TRBV6-5 with TRBJ1-1, with D possibly matching TRBD1 (5 bases). CDR1 MNHEY and CDR2 SVGAGI come from the germline V gene. The CDR3 consists of 12 residues. Trimming shortened V by 4 bases and J by 3 bases, and 6 bases separated the two germline ends. The chain's CDR3 is CASSSGYTEAFF. The CDR3 DNA follows: TGTGCCAGCAGTTCAGGGTACACTGAAGCTTTCTTT.

V gene TRBV19 combines with J gene TRBJ2-1, with 11 bases matching TRBD2. The CDR3 is 16 amino acids. After removal of 1 base from V and 1 base from J, the junction contained 0 bases not matched to a gene. Per the germline V gene, CDR1 is LNHDA and CDR2 is SQIVND (reference sequence). The CDR3 region is CASSIGLAGSYNEQFF. The CDR3 DNA follows: TGTGCCAGTAGTATAGGACTAGCGGGGTCCTACAATGAGCAGTTCTTC.

The CDR3 spells CASSYSIVQPQHF. The CDR3 nucleotides read TGTGCCAGCAGTTACTCGATTGTTCAGCCCCAGCATTTT. The chain links TRBV6-5 to TRBJ1-5; D unclear. The germline V and J ends were trimmed by 0 bases and 6 bases, with 6 bases remaining between them. CDR1 MNHEY and CDR2 SVGAGI come from the germline V gene. The CDR3 consists of 13 residues.

The rearrangement links TRBV7-9 to TRBJ2-1, with 12 bases that match TRBD2. V lost 5 bases and J lost 6; bases outside the gene matches: 5. Germline V lookup: CDR1 SEHNR, CDR2 FQNEAQ (reference sequence). This CDR3 has 15 amino acids. CDR3 sequence: CASSQGLAGLNEQFF. CDR3 DNA sequence: TGTGCCAGCAGCCAGGGACTAGCGGGTCTCAATGAGCAGTTCTTC.

The chain uses TRBV5-8 and TRBJ2-7; D gene unclear. Looked up from germline, CDR1 is SGHTS and CDR2 is YDEGEE. Trimming left V 0 bases short and J 4 bases short, with 11 bases between. This CDR3 spans 14 amino acids. The CDR3 loop is CASSLVGILYEQYF. The CDR3 region has the DNA TGTGCCAGCAGCTTGGTGGGGATCCTTTACGAGCAGTACTTC.

There are a few counts of this clone. In DNA form, the CDR3 reads TGTGCCAGCAGCTTAGTCCCCGGGACAGGGAACAGCGAGCAGTACTTC. Protein product: CASSLVPGTGNSEQYF. The V call is TRBV7-9, the J call TRBJ2-7; the match to TRBD1 covers 9 bases. Germline trimming cut 1 base from V and 6 bases from J; bases unmatched to any gene: 10. Germline CDR1 and CDR2: SEHNR and FQNEAQ (reference sequence). CDR3 length: 16 residues.

The chain uses TRBV29-1 and TRBJ2-7; 11 bases map to TRBD1. Germline CDR1 and CDR2: SQVTM and ANQGSEA. V lost 4 bases and J lost 3; bases outside the gene matches: 2. The CDR3 has 13 residues. The DNA of the CDR3 is TGCAGCGTTGTCGGGACAGGGGGCTACGAGCAGTACTTC. It translates to CSVVGTGGYEQYF.

This clone was detected a few times. V and J are TRBV25-1 and TRBJ2-1; 8 nucleotides align to TRBD2. V was pared by 1 base and J by 4 bases, with 3 bases of the junction left unmatched. Per germline, CDR1 MGHDK and CDR2 SYGVNS. This CDR3 spans 15 amino acids. CDR3 nucleotides: TGTGCCAGCAGTGAATTCGGGGGGGGGTACAATGAGCAGTTCTTC. The encoded protein is CASSEFGGGYNEQFF. The complete variable domain, with remaining parts taken from reference TRBV25-1 and TRBJ2-1, reads EADIYQTPRYLVIGTGKKITLECSQTMGHDKMYWYQQDPGMELHLIHYSYGVNSTEKGDLSSESTVSRIRTEHFPLTLESARPSHTSQYLCASSEFGGGYNEQFFGPGTRLTVL.

The chain is built from TRBV7-9 and TRBJ2-5, with D perhaps TRBD1 (6 bases). The CDR3 runs to 16 residues. The germline gives CDR1 SEHNR, CDR2 FQNEAQ (reference sequence). V lost 2 bases to trimming and J lost 3 bases, with 16 bases between them. The DNA of the CDR3 is TGTGCCAGCAGCTTACCCTTCTCGGACAGAGAAGAGACCCAGTACTTC. Protein product: CASSLPFSDREETQYF.

This clone is a singleton in its sample. The DNA is left out, because the CDR3 cannot be placed on it with certainty; the CDR3 is given as TCRdb lists it. This chain links TRBV5-4 with TRBJ2-7; the DNA was not compared with TRBD1, the D call given in the table. Including both end residues, the CDR3 is 15 amino acids long. The germline CDR1 and CDR2 sequences are SGHNT and YYREEE (reference sequence). The CDR3 here is CASSFGPGGEYEQYF.

This chain uses TRBV7-6 with TRBJ2-3; TRBD2 might be the D (6 bases). Germline-derived CDR1 and CDR2 are SGHVS and FNYEAQ. V gave up 3 bases and J gave up 2 bases, with 9 bases separating them. The CDR3 sequence is 14 residues long. CDR3 in amino acids: CASSFGTDTDTQYF. CDR3 in DNA: TGTGCCAGCAGCTTTGGGACTGACACAGATACGCAGTATTTT.

This chain connects TRBV5-1 to TRBJ2-2; TRBD2 matches at 12 bases. Germline V gene lookup returns CDR1 SGHRS and CDR2 YFSETQ. The J segment lost 4 bases and the V segment lost 3 bases, leaving 4 bases of the junction unmatched. This CDR3 is 16 amino acids long. CDR3 DNA sequence: TGCGCCAGCAGCTCGGGACTAGCGGGCCCCACCGGGGAGCTGTTTTTT. Translated, it gives CASSSGLAGPTGELFF.